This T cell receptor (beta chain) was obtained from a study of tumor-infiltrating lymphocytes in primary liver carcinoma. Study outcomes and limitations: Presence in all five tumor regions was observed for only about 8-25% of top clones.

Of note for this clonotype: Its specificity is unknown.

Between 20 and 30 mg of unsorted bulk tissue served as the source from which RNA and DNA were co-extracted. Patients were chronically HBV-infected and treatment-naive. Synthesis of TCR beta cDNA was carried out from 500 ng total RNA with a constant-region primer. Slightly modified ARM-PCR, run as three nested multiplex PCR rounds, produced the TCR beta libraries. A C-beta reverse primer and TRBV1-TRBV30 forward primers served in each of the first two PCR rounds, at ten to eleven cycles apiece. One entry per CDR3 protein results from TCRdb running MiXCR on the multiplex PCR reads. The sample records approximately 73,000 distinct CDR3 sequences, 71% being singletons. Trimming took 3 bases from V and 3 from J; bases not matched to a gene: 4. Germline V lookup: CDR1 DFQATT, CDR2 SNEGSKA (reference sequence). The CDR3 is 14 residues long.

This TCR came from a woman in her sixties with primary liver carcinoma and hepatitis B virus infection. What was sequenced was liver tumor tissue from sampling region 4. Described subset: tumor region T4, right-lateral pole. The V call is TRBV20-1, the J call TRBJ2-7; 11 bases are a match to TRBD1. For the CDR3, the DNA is TGCAGTGCTAGCGGACAGGGGGCCGACTACGAGCAGTACTTC. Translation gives CSASGQGADYEQYF.